The entry that follows covers one T cell receptor beta chain sequence. Its cognate antigen is unknown. These data belong to a study of cytomegalovirus exposure and HLA in healthy donors. Study-wide findings and caveats: A few V segments could not be told apart, such as TRBV6-2 and TRBV6-3, and were left out.

PCR used 60 Vbeta primers and 13 Jbeta primers. Assay used: immunoSEQ multiplex PCR; TCRdb lists only in-frame clones, some missing. The profile shows some 220,000 clones, around four fifths of them singletons. The CDR3 extends over 18 amino acids. V lost 4 bases to trimming and J lost 0 bases; unmatched junction nucleotides: 9. The germline gives CDR1 MGHRA, CDR2 YSYEKL. The TCR originated in a boy aged 5-17 years in good health and CMV-seronegative. The chain joins TRBV4-1 to TRBJ1-4; 9 nucleotides agree with TRBD1. Sequencing used PBMCs. CDR3 sequence reads: CASSPPDRGSSTNEKLFF. The CDR3 DNA reads TGCGCCAGCAGCCCACCGGACAGGGGATCCTCAACTAATGAAAAACTGTTTTTT.